One sample yielded the 18 T cell receptor beta chains listed below, sequenced in a study of human T cells and chemical hapten exposure. Time point noted: patch test 1, 2 weeks after DPC sensitization. The sample's treatment: therapeutic diphenylcyclopropenone sensitization with weekly scalp DPC. TCRdb processed the RACE reads anew with MiXCR; each CDR3 protein has one entry. Of roughly 100,000 distinct CDR3 sequences in the sample, 9.5% to 12% were seen once. The specimen was whole blood, collected in connection with sensitization to the hapten diphenylcyclopropenone (DPC). The source is a woman aged 40-49 years with alopecia areata. Some clones in this sample may be carry-over from other donors' samples.

This clonotype has a count of ten or more. The V call is TRBV11-2, the J call TRBJ2-1, with a tentative D call TRBD2 (5 bases). Germline CDR1 is SGHAT and CDR2 is FQNNGV. Trimming took 5 bases from V and 5 from J, leaving 19 bases between them. This CDR3 is 16 amino acids long. CDR3 region: CASSPWTDPGNNEQFF. Written as DNA, the CDR3 is TGTGCCAGCAGCCCTTGGACGGATCCCGGGAACAATGAGCAGTTCTTC.

This clonotype was found a few times. The gene calls are TRBV2 and TRBJ2-1; 8 positions agree with TRBD2. V shed 6 bases and J 7 bases; nucleotides not matched to a gene: 8. In germline, CDR1 is SNHLY, CDR2 FYNNEI. The CDR3 is 14 amino acids. CDR3 coding DNA: TGTGCCAGCAGAGCCCAAGCGGGAGTAAATGAGCAGTTCTTC. Amino acids: CASRAQAGVNEQFF.

The rearrangement links TRBV7-9 to TRBJ1-2; 8 bases are shared with TRBD1. V was clipped by 2 bases and J by 5 bases; unmatched bases: 7. Germline values: CDR1 SEHNR, CDR2 FQNEAQ (reference sequence). The CDR3 loop spans 15 amino acids. CDR3 nucleotides: TGTGCCAGCAGCTTACCCGGACAGGGCCGGTATGGCTACACCTTC. It translates to CASSLPGQGRYGYTF. The whole variable domain, filled in from reference TRBV7-9 and TRBJ1-2, reads DTGVSQNPRHKITKRGQNVTFRCDPISEHNRLYWYRQTLGQGPEFLTYFQNEAQLEKSRLLSDRFSAERPKGSFSTLEIQRTEQGDSAMYLCASSLPGQGRYGYTFGSGTRLTVV.

This clonotype came up many times. The chain uses TRBV11-2 and TRBJ2-3; 7 bases map to TRBD2. CDR1 is SGHAT and CDR2 is FQNNGV in the germline V gene. This CDR3 region has 14 residues. V gave up 8 bases and J gave up 0 bases; unmatched junction bases: 5. In DNA form, the CDR3 reads TGTGCCAGCGAACTAGCGTACAGCACAGATACGCAGTATTTT. This encodes CASELAYSTDTQYF.

In its sample, this clonotype was seen a few times. The chain carries TRBV4-3 and TRBJ2-7, with D tentatively TRBD2 (5 bases). The CDR3 runs 15 residues. The V gene lost 0 bases and the J gene lost 6 bases, with 15 bases spanning the gap. Germline V CDR1 and CDR2: LGHNA, YSLEER. This CDR3 is CASSQDEGRGVEQYF. As DNA, the CDR3 is TGCGCCAGCAGCCAAGACGAGGGTCGTGGGGTCGAGCAGTACTTC.

As regards this clonotype: This likely comes from a read error, as the CDR3 has no conserved phenylalanine or tryptophan at its end. The rearrangement joins TRBV20-1 to TRBJ2-3, with 7 bases aligning to TRBD2. Germline assignment: CDR1 DFQATT and CDR2 SNEGSKA (reference sequence). The length of the CDR3 is 14 residues. The V segment lost 1 base and the J segment 0 bases; nucleotides outside the gene matches: 1. CDR3 loop: CSARGGGSTDTQYL. CDR3 in DNA: TGCAGTGCTAGAGGGGGAGGGAGCACAGATACGCAGTATCTT.

This clonotype has ten or more counts. As DNA, the CDR3 is TGTGCCAGCAGCCAAGTTTTCAGTTCGGGTGCTTTCTTT. It translates to CASSQVFSSGAFF. The J gene is TRBJ1-1, the V gene TRBV3-1; no clear D gene. The CDR3 has 13 amino acids. V was clipped by 1 base and J by 11 bases, with 14 bases between them. Germline CDR1 is LGHDT and CDR2 is YNNKEL (reference sequence).

This clonotype was found many times. The rearrangement uses TRBV19 and TRBJ2-5; D tentatively reads TRBD1 or TRBD2 (5 bases each). Germline assignment: CDR1 LNHDA and CDR2 SQIVND (reference sequence). Trimming took 3 bases from V and 5 from J, leaving 13 bases between them. This CDR3 contains 14 residues. CDR3 region: CASSMGRDGETQYF. Here the CDR3 DNA reads TGTGCCAGTAGTATGGGCAGGGACGGGGAGACCCAGTACTTC.

This clonotype was picked up a small number of times. The gene calls are TRBV6-6 and TRBJ2-5; no clear D. V shed 8 bases and J shed 6 bases, with 16 bases lying between them. Germline lookup yields CDR1 MNHNY and CDR2 SVGAGI (reference sequence). The CDR3 consists of 13 residues. The CDR3 region has the DNA TGTGCCAGCTCCCAGGATGGCCCGAAGACCCAGTACTTC. Protein: CASSQDGPKTQYF.

There are many counts of this clonotype. Germline and junction disagree at one end, which may indicate a read error. V gene TRBV7-7 combines with J gene TRBJ1-5; the D is unclear. Germline lookup yields CDR1 SSHAT and CDR2 FNYEAQ (reference sequence). The CDR3 length is 13 residues. Written as DNA, the CDR3 is TGTGCTAGCAGCTTAGCCGTCAATCAGCCCCAGCATTTT. Protein: CASSLAVNQPQHF.

The chain links TRBV6-1 to TRBJ1-6, with D tentatively TRBD1 (5 bases). Germline V CDR1 and CDR2: MNHNS, SASEGT. With 4 bases removed from V and 0 bases from J, the gap between germline ends came to 19 bases. This CDR3 comprises 19 residues. CDR3 in DNA: TGTGCCAGCAGTGCCACAGCACCGGGGCTCAGCTCCTATAATTCACCCCTCCACTTT. Amino acids: CASSATAPGLSSYNSPLHF.

The sample holds many counts of this clonotype. J is TRBJ1-3 and V is TRBV7-9; tentatively, D is TRBD1 (6 bases). V dropped 3 bases and J dropped 7 bases, with 7 bases sitting between them. The CDR3 sequence is 12 residues long. CDR1 SEHNR and CDR2 FQNEAQ come from the germline V gene (reference sequence). Written as DNA, the CDR3 is TGTGCCAGCAGCTTCCAGGGGAACACCATATATTTT. Amino acids: CASSFQGNTIYF.

This clonotype was recorded at least ten times. This chain links TRBV7-2 with TRBJ2-2; no clear D. This CDR3 is 14 amino acids long. Trimming left V 7 bases short and J 1 base short, with 10 bases between. Germline CDR1 reads SGHTA; CDR2 reads FQGNSA. CDR3 sequence reads: CASNPPGNTGELFF. Here the CDR3 DNA reads TGTGCCAGCAACCCCCCTGGGAACACCGGGGAGCTGTTTTTT.

This clonotype occurred a few times. This sequence joins TRBV12-3 or TRBV12-4 and TRBJ1-5; no clear D gene. V was cut by 8 bases and J by 4 bases, with 12 bases left in between. This CDR3 comprises 13 residues. The CDR3 DNA follows: TGTGCCAGCTCACTTTGGGAGAATCAGCCCCAGCATTTT. Amino acid sequence: CASSLWENQPQHF.

This clonotype was detected ten times or more. The chain employs TRBV19 and TRBJ2-2; 8 positions agree with TRBD1. Trimming removed 6 bases from V and 5 bases from J; junction bases left unmatched: 8. This CDR3 comprises 15 residues. Germline CDR1 reads LNHDA; CDR2 reads SQIVND (reference sequence). Here the CDR3 DNA reads TGTGCCAGTAGGGCGGACAGGGCGGTGACCGGGGAGCTGTTTTTT. Amino acids: CASRADRAVTGELFF.

This clonotype was observed a handful of times. The V call is TRBV12-3 or TRBV12-4, the J call TRBJ2-6; the D gene is possibly TRBD1 (6 bases). The CDR3 length is 14 residues. Trimming left V 6 bases short and J 0 bases short, with 6 bases between. CDR3 amino acids: CASRGGSGANVLTF. The CDR3 coding sequence is TGTGCCAGCAGAGGGGGCTCTGGGGCCAACGTCCTGACTTTC.

The chain has TRBV12-3 or TRBV12-4 and TRBJ1-1; the match to TRBD1 covers 7 bases. The CDR3 runs 16 residues. V lost 6 bases to trimming and J lost 0 bases; unmatched junction nucleotides: 10. The CDR3 sequence is CASSRLGQTMNTEAFF. CDR3 nucleotide sequence: TGTGCCAGCAGCCGCTTGGGACAGACCATGAACACTGAAGCTTTCTTT.

This clonotype was seen ten or more times. The DNA for the CDR3 is TGTGCCAGCTCACCTCCCAGGGACGGACAAGAGACCCAGTACTTC. Protein: CASSPPRDGQETQYF. J is TRBJ2-5 and V is TRBV18, with D perhaps being TRBD1 or TRBD2 (5 bases each). Trimming removed 3 bases from V and 2 bases from J, with 13 bases in between. The CDR3 contains 15 residues. Germline values: CDR1 KGHSH, CDR2 LQKENI.